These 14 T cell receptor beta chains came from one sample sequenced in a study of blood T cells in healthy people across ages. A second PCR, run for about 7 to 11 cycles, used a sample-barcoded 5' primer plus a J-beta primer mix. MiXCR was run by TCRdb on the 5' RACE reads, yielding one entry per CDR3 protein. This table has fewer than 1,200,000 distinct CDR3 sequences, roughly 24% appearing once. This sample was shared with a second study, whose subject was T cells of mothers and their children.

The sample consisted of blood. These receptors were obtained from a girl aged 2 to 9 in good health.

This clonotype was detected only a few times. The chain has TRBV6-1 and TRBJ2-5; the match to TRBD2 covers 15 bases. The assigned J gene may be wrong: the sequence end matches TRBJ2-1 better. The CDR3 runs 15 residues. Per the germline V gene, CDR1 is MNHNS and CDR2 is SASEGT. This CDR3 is CASSGGLAGGKEQFF. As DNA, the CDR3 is TGTGCCAGCAGTGGGGGACTAGCGGGAGGAAAAGAGCAGTTCTTC.

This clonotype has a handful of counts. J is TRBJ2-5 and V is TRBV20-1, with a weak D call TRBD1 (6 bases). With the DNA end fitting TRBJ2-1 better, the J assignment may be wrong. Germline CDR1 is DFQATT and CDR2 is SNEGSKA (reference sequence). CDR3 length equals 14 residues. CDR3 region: CSAKKTGYYNEQFF. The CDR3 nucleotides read TGCAGTGCTAAAAAGACAGGCTACTACAATGAGCAGTTCTTC.

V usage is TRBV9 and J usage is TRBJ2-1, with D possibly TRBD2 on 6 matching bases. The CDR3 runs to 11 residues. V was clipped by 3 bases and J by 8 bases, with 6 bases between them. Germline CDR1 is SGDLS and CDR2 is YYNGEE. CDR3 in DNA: TGTGCCAGCAGCGGGGAGGATGAGCAGTTCTTC. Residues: CASSGEDEQFF.

Written as DNA, the CDR3 is TGTGCCAGCAGGGGGACTAGCGGGGACGGTTCCTACAATGAGCAGTTCTTC. It is translated as CASRGTSGDGSYNEQFF. This chain joins TRBV25-1 and TRBJ2-1, with TRBD2 matching 13 bases. Germline V CDR1 and CDR2: MGHDK, SYGVNS. The V segment lost 6 bases and the J segment 1 base; nucleotides outside the gene matches: 6. CDR3 size: 17 residues.

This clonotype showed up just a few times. This CDR3 is CASSHMVEETQYF. CDR3 nucleotide sequence: TGTGCCAGCAGTCACATGGTTGAAGAGACCCAGTACTTC. V usage is TRBV27 and J usage is TRBJ2-5; D remains ambiguous. The CDR3 consists of 13 residues. In germline, CDR1 is MNHEY, CDR2 SMNVEV (reference sequence). The V gene lost 5 bases and the J gene lost 3 bases, with 10 bases spanning the gap.

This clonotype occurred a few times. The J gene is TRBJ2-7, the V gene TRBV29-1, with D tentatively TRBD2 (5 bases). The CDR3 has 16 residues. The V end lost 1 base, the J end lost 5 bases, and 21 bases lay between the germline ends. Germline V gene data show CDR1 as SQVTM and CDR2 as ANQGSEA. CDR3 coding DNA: TGCAGCGTTGAAGGGCCCGGGGTAAGGTGGAATCACGAGCAGTACTTC. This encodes CSVEGPGVRWNHEQYF.

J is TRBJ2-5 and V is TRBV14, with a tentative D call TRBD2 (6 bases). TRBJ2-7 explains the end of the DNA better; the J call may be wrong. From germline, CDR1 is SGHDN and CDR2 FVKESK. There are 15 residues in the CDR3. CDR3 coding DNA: TGTGCCAGCAGCCAAGGGCTAGCGACTACCTACGAGCAGTACTTC. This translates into CASSQGLATTYEQYF.

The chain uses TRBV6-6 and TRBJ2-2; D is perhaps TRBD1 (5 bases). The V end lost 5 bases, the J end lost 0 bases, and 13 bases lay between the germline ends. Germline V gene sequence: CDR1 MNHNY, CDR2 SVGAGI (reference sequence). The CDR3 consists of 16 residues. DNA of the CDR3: TGTGCCAGCAGTCTCTCTCCAGGGCCGAACACCGGGGAGCTGTTTTTT. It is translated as CASSLSPGPNTGELFF.

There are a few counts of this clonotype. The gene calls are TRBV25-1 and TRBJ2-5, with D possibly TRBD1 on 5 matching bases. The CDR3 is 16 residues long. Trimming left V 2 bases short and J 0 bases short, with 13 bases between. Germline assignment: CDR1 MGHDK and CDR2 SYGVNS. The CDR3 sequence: CASSETGRVYQETQYF. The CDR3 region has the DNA TGTGCCAGCAGTGAAACGGGCAGGGTGTACCAAGAGACCCAGTACTTC.

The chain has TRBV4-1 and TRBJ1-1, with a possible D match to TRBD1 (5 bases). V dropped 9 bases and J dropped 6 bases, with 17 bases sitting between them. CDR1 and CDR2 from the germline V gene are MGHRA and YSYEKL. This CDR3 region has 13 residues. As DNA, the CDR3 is TGCGCCAGTGTGCCTTCTGGGGGATCTGAAGCTTTCTTT. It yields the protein CASVPSGGSEAFF.

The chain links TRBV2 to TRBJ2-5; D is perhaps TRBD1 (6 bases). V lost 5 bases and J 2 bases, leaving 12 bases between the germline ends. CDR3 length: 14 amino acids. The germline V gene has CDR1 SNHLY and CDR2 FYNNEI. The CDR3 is CASSFGTQQETQYF. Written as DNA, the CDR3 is TGTGCCAGCAGTTTCGGGACACAGCAAGAGACCCAGTACTTC.

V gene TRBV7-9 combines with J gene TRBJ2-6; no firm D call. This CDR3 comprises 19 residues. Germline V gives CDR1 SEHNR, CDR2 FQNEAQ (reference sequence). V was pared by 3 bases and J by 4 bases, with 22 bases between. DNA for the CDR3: TGTGCCAGCAGCTTTCCCCCCCCGGCAGCTCCAAAGGGGGCCAACGTCCTGACTTTC. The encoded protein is CASSFPPPAAPKGANVLTF. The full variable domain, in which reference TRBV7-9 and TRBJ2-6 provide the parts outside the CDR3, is DTGVSQNPRHKITKRGQNVTFRCDPISEHNRLYWYRQTLGQGPEFLTYFQNEAQLEKSRLLSDRFSAERPKGSFSTLEIQRTEQGDSAMYLCASSFPPPAAPKGANVLTFGAGSRLTVL.

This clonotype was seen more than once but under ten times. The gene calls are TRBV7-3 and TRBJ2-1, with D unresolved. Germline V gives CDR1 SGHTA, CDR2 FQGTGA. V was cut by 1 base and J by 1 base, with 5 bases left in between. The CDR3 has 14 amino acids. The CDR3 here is CASSLMRSYNEQFF. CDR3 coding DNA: TGTGCCAGCAGCTTAATGAGGTCCTACAATGAGCAGTTCTTC.

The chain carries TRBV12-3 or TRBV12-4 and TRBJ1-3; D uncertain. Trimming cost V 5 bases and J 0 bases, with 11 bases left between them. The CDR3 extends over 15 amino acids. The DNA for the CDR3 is TGTGCCAGCAGTACACAGCACCCCTCTGGAAACACCATATATTTT. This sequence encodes CASSTQHPSGNTIYF.